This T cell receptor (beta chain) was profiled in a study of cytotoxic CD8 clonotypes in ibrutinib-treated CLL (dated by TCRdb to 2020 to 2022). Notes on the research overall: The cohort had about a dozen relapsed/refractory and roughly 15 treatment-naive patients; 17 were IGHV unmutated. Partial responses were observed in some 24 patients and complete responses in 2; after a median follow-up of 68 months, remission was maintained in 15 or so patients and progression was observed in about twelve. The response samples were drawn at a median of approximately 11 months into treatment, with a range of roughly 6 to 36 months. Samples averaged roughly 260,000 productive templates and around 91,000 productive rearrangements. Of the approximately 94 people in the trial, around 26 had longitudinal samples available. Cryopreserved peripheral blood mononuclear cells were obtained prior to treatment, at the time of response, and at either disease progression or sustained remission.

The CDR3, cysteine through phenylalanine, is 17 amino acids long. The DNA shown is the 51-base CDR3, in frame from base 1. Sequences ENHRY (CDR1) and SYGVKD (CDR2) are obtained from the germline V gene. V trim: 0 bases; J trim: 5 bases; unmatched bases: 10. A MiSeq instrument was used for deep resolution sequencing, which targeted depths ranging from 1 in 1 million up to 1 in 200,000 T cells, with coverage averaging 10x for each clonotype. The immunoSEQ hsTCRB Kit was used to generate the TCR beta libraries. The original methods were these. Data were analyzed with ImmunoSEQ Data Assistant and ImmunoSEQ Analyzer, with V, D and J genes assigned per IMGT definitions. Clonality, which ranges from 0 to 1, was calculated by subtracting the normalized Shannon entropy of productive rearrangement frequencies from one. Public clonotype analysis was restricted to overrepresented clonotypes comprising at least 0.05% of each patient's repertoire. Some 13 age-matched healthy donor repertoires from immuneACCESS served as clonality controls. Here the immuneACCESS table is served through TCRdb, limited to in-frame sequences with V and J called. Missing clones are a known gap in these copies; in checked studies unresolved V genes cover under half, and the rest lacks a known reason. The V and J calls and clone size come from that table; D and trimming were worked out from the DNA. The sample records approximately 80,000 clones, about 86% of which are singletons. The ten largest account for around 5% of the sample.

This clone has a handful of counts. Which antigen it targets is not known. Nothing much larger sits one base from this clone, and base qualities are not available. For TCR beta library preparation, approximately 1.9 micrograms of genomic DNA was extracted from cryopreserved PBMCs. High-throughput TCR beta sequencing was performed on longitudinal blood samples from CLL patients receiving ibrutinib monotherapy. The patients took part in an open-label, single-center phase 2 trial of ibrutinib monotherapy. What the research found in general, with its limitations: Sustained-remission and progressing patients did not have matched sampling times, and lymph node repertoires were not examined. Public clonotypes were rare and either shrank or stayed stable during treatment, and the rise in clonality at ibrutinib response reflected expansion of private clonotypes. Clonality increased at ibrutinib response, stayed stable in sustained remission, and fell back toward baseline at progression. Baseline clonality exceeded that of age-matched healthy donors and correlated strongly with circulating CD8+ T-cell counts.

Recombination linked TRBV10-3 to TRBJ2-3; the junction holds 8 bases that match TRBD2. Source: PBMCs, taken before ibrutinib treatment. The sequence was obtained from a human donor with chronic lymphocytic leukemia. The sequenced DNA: TGTGCCATCAGTGAGTCTGCGGGAGGCCACCTGGGAGATACGCAGTATTTT. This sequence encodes CAISESAGGHLGDTQYF.